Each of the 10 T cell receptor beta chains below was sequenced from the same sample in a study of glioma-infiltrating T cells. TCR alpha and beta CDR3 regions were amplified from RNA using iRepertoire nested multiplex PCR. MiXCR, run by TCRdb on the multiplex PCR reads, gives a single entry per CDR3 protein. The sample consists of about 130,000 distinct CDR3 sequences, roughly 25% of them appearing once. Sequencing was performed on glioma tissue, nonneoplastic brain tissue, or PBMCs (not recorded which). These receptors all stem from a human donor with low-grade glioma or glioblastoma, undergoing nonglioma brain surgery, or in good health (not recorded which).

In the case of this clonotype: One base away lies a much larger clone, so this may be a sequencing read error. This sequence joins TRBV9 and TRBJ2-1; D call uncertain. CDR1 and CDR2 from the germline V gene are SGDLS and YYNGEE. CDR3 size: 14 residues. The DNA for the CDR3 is TGTGCCAGCAGCCCCAACGAAATGTCCTACGAGCAGCTCTTC. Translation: CASSPNEMSYEQLF.

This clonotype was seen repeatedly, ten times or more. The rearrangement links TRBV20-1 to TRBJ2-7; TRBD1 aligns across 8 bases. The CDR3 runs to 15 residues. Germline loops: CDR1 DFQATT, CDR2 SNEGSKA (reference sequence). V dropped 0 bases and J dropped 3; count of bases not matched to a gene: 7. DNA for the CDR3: TGCAGTGCTAGAGATTCCGGGACAGGACACTACGAGCAGTACTTC. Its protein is CSARDSGTGHYEQYF.

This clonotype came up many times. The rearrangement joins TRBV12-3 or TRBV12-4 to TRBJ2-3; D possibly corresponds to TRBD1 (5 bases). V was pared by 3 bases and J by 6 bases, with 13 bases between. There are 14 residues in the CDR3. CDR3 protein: CASSLGQDLDTQYF. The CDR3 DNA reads TGTGCCAGCAGTTTGGGGCAGGACCTTGATACGCAGTATTTT.

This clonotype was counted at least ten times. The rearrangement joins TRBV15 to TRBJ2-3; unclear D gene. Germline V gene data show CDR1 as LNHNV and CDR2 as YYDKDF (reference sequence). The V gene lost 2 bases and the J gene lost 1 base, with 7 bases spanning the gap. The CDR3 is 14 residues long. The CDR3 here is CATSRRTGTDTQYF. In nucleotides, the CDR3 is TGTGCCACCAGCAGAAGAACCGGCACAGATACGCAGTATTTT.

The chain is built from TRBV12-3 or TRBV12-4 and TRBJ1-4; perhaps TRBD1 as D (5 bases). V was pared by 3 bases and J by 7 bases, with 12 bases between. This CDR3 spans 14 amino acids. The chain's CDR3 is CASSFRQGGEKLFF. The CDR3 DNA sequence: TGTGCCAGCAGTTTTAGGCAGGGCGGTGAAAAACTGTTTTTT.

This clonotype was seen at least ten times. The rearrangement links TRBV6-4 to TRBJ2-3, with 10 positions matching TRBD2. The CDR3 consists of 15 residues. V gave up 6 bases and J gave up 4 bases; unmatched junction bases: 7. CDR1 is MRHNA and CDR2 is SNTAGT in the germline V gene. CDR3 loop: CASSYLAGAADTQYF. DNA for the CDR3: TGTGCCAGCAGCTACCTAGCGGGAGCGGCAGATACGCAGTATTTT.

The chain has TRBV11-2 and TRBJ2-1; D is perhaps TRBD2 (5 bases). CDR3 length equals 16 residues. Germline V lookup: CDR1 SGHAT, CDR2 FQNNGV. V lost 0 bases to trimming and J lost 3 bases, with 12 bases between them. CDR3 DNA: TGTGCCAGCAGCTTAGACGGGATCGGCTACTACAATGAGCAGTTCTTC. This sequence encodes CASSLDGIGYYNEQFF.

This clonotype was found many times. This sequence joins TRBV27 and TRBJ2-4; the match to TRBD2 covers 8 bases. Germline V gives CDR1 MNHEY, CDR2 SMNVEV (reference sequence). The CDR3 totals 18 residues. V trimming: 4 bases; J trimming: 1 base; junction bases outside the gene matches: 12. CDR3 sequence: CASSSQPIRGGAKNIQYF. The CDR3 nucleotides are TGTGCCAGCAGTTCGCAACCCATACGGGGGGGGGCCAAAAACATTCAGTACTTC.

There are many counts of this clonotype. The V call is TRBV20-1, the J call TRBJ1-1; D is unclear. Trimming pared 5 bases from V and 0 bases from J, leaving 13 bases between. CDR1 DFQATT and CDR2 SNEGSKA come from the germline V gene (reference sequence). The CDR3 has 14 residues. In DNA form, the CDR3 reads TGCAGTGCTGTAGAACCCCATCTGAACACTGAAGCTTTCTTT. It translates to CSAVEPHLNTEAFF.

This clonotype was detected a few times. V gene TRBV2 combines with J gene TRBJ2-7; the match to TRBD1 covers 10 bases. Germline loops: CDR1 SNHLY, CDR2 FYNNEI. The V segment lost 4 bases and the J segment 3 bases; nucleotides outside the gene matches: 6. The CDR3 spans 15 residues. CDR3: CASSAPGTGDYEQYF. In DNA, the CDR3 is TGTGCCAGCAGTGCCCCCGGGACAGGGGACTACGAGCAGTACTTC.